The subject of this entry is one T cell receptor beta chain. A read error may be the cause here, since a much bigger clone is one base away. This specimen comes from a study of identical twins. From the 5' RACE reads, TCRdb called clonotypes with MiXCR, one entry per CDR3 protein. The table has more than 1.5 million distinct CDR3 sequences, about 31% seen once. Germline CDR1 reads SGHRS; CDR2 reads YFSETQ. The CDR3 is made up of 12 amino acids. The receptor comes from a newborn girl in good health. Sequencing was carried out using cord blood. The chain combines TRBV5-1 with TRBJ2-1, with D possibly TRBD1 on 6 matching bases. The J call could be wrong; TRBJ2-7 is a better fit for the DNA end. For the CDR3, the DNA is TGCGCCAGCAGCTTGGGACAGGACGCGCAGTACTTC. Translating it yields CASSLGQDAQYF.